Below are 32 T cell receptor beta chains sequenced from a single sample in a study of cytomegalovirus exposure and HLA in healthy donors. In the PCR, 60 Vbeta and 13 Jbeta primers were used. The protocol was immunoSEQ multiplex PCR, while the TCRdb copy is restricted to in-frame clones and leaves out a portion. The table lists 80,000 or so clones, more than 75% of them singletons. The sample was PBMCs. The origin of the receptors is a man aged 40-49 years in good health and CMV-seronegative.

The rearrangement uses TRBV7-9 and TRBJ1-1; D perhaps matches TRBD1 (5 bases). Per germline, CDR1 SEHNR and CDR2 FQNEAQ (reference sequence). V lost 7 bases to trimming and J lost 4 bases, with 19 bases between them. This CDR3 spans 15 amino acids. CDR3 residues: CASTPRNQGFTEAFF. The DNA for the CDR3 is TGTGCCAGCACCCCCCGGAATCAGGGATTCACTGAAGCTTTCTTT.

CDR3 residues: CASSQDQGTYEQYF. CDR3 coding DNA: TGTGCCAGCAGCCAAGATCAGGGGACCTACGAGCAGTACTTC. V is TRBV4-2 and J is TRBJ2-7; D possibly corresponds to TRBD1 (6 bases). The CDR3 has 14 amino acids. The V end was cut by 0 bases, the J end by 2 bases, with 8 bases between. The germline V gene has CDR1 LGHNA and CDR2 YNFKEQ.

V is TRBV4-1 and J is TRBJ2-6; perhaps TRBD1 as D (6 bases). Germline values: CDR1 MGHRA, CDR2 YSYEKL. With 2 bases removed from V and 0 bases from J, the gap between germline ends came to 14 bases. The CDR3 extends over 18 amino acids. CDR3 loop: CASSQYTGSLSGANVLTF. In DNA, the CDR3 is TGCGCCAGCAGCCAATATACAGGGTCCCTCTCTGGGGCCAACGTCCTGACTTTC.

Written as DNA, the CDR3 is TGTGCCAGCAGCTACGCGGCGGGGGCGGCCGGGGAGCTGTTTTTT. Its protein product is CASSYAAGAAGELFF. This rearrangement joins TRBV7-2 to TRBJ2-2; maybe TRBD2 (7 bases). Germline V gene lookup returns CDR1 SGHTA and CDR2 FQGNSA. Trimming cost V 4 bases and J 6 bases, with 15 bases left between them. The CDR3 sequence is 15 residues long.

In its sample, this clone was seen once. This chain connects TRBV28 to TRBJ2-1; 12 nucleotides line up with TRBD1. The CDR3 has 17 amino acids. Germline V gene lookup returns CDR1 MDHEN and CDR2 SYDVKM. The J segment lost 2 bases and the V segment lost 6 bases, leaving 8 bases of the junction unmatched. The CDR3, as DNA: TGTGCCAGCAGCCGAACCGGGACAGGGGGCCCCTACAATGAGCAGTTCTTC. Encoded protein: CASSRTGTGGPYNEQFF.

The chain uses TRBV5-4 and TRBJ2-5; TRBD2 might be the D (6 bases). Trimming shortened V by 4 bases and J by 0 bases, and 16 bases separated the two germline ends. The CDR3 consists of 16 residues. The V gene's germline CDR1 is SGHNT and CDR2 YYREEE (reference sequence). The CDR3 reads CASSPGGAAYQETQYF. The CDR3 nucleotides are TGTGCCAGCAGCCCCGGGGGAGCGGCCTACCAAGAGACCCAGTACTTC.

The chain has TRBV7-2 and TRBJ1-2, with 7 bases identical to TRBD1. Looked up from germline, CDR1 is SGHTA and CDR2 is FQGNSA. The CDR3 consists of 15 residues. J gave up 5 bases and V 3 bases, and 9 bases lay outside the gene matches. CDR3 coding DNA: TGTGCCAGCAGCTTTACCCCCGGGACAGCTTATGGCTACACCTTC. Translation gives CASSFTPGTAYGYTF.

The chain has TRBV19 and TRBJ1-1; TRBD1 matches 8 bases. CDR1 is LNHDA, CDR2 SQIVND, per germline (reference sequence). The junction had 9 bases not matched to a gene; V was cut back by 5 bases and J by 7 bases. The CDR3 is 14 amino acids. CDR3 residues: CASSLKPQGGEAFF. DNA of the CDR3: TGTGCCAGTAGTTTGAAACCACAGGGGGGTGAAGCTTTCTTT.

The rearrangement uses TRBV6-5 and TRBJ1-2; D ambiguous. CDR1 and CDR2 (germline): MNHEY, SVGAGI. The germline V and J ends were trimmed by 0 bases and 1 base, with 12 bases remaining between them. CDR3 size: 16 residues. The CDR3 reads CASSYSKFGSNYGYTF. In DNA form, the CDR3 reads TGTGCCAGCAGTTACTCGAAGTTCGGGAGTAACTATGGCTACACCTTC.

This rearrangement joins TRBV5-1 to TRBJ2-5; 12 nucleotides match TRBD2. Germline V gene lookup returns CDR1 SGHRS and CDR2 YFSETQ. J gave up 5 bases and V 4 bases, and 15 bases lay outside the gene matches. The CDR3 totals 18 residues. The DNA for the CDR3 is TGCGCCAGCAGCGGTGGACTTCTAGCGGGGGGGAGCGCGGAGACCCAGTACTTC. Translating gives CASSGGLLAGGSAETQYF.

The chain joins TRBV6-6 to TRBJ2-5; no reliable D call. The CDR3 is 12 residues long. CDR1 and CDR2 from the germline V gene are MNHNY and SVGAGI (reference sequence). The V end lost 7 bases, the J end lost 5 bases, and 11 bases lay between the germline ends. DNA of the CDR3: TGTGCCAGCACTTCTCTACGGGAGACCCAGTACTTC. Amino acid sequence: CASTSLRETQYF.

This rearrangement joins TRBV7-9 to TRBJ1-5; a weak D match, TRBD1 (6 bases). Per the germline V gene, CDR1 is SEHNR and CDR2 is FQNEAQ (reference sequence). Trimming removed 5 bases at V and 4 bases at J, with 15 bases between. This CDR3 is 15 amino acids long. Here the CDR3 DNA reads TGTGCCAGCAGCGCCGGGACAAATCGTAATCAGCCCCAGCATTTT. It translates to CASSAGTNRNQPQHF.

The chain has TRBV19 and TRBJ1-2, with D possibly matching TRBD1 (6 bases). The CDR3 spans 15 residues. The germline gives CDR1 LNHDA, CDR2 SQIVND (reference sequence). V was pared by 1 base and J by 4 bases, with 13 bases between. CDR3 amino acids: CASSIVSTGSYGYTF. CDR3 DNA: TGTGCCAGTAGTATAGTAAGCACAGGGAGCTATGGCTACACCTTC.

Here the CDR3 DNA reads TGTGCCAGCAGCGTAGAGGGTAGCGGGGGGGATTATGAGACCCAGTACTTC. Protein product: CASSVEGSGGDYETQYF. The genes are TRBV9 and TRBJ2-5; TRBD2 agrees at 11 bases. The junction had 9 bases not matched to a gene; V was cut back by 0 bases and J by 5 bases. Germline CDR1 and CDR2: SGDLS and YYNGEE. This CDR3 comprises 17 residues.

The rearrangement links TRBV6-1 to TRBJ1-2; TRBD1 might be the D (5 bases). Germline V lookup: CDR1 MNHNS, CDR2 SASEGT. This CDR3 contains 15 residues. V shed 8 bases and J shed 1 base, with 17 bases lying between them. The CDR3 protein is CASGQTPGSNYGYTF. The CDR3, as DNA: TGTGCCAGCGGACAAACCCCCGGGAGTAACTATGGCTACACCTTC.

This sequence joins TRBV27 and TRBJ2-1, with unresolved D. This CDR3 has 15 residues. CDR1 is MNHEY and CDR2 is SMNVEV in the germline V gene (reference sequence). V was cut by 6 bases and J by 3 bases, with 15 bases left in between. Here the CDR3 reads CASSTVDALYNEQFF. The DNA for the CDR3 is TGTGCCAGCAGCACCGTAGATGCGCTCTACAATGAGCAGTTCTTC.

The rearrangement links TRBV9 to TRBJ1-2, with D possibly TRBD1 on 6 matching bases. Germline lookup yields CDR1 SGDLS and CDR2 YYNGEE. The V end lost 2 bases, the J end lost 4 bases, and 9 bases lay between the germline ends. This CDR3 region has 13 residues. CDR3: CASSVAGAYGYTF. CDR3 bases: TGTGCCAGCAGCGTCGCAGGGGCCTATGGCTACACCTTC.

The V call is TRBV10-3, the J call TRBJ2-3, with a tentative D call TRBD2 (6 bases). V lost 2 bases, J lost 1 base, and 7 bases lay in between. Germline CDR1 reads ENHRY; CDR2 reads SYGVKD. The CDR3 is 14 amino acids. CDR3 DNA: TGTGCCATCAGTGAGACGGGGGGCACAGATACGCAGTATTTT. Translation: CAISETGGTDTQYF.

The chain links TRBV5-6 to TRBJ1-1; D perhaps matches TRBD1 (6 bases). V was shortened by 4 bases and J by 5 bases, with 27 bases between the two germline ends. Per the germline V gene, CDR1 is SGHDT and CDR2 is YYEEEE. The CDR3 runs to 18 residues. In nucleotides, the CDR3 is TGTGCCAGCAGCCTCCTTACCATGCGTACAGGGAGGGTGACTGAAGCTTTCTTT. Encoded protein: CASSLLTMRTGRVTEAFF. The variable domain in full, completed from reference TRBV5-6 and TRBJ1-1, reads DAGVTQSPTHLIKTRGQQVTLRCSPKSGHDTVSWYQQALGQGPQFIFQYYEEEERQRGNFPDRFSGHQFPNYSSELNVNALLLGDSALYLCASSLLTMRTGRVTEAFFGQGTRLTVV.

J is TRBJ1-1 and V is TRBV7-3; possibly TRBD1 for D (5 bases). The CDR3 has 14 residues. Trimming took off 5 bases at V and 4 bases at J, with 14 bases between the two ends. CDR1 and CDR2 from the germline V gene are SGHTA and FQGTGA. The CDR3 protein is CASSPHGGVTEAFF. The CDR3 coding sequence is TGTGCCAGCAGCCCCCATGGAGGGGTCACTGAAGCTTTCTTT. Supplemented by reference TRBV7-3 and TRBJ1-1, the full variable domain reads GAGVSQTPSNKVTEKGKYVELRCDPISGHTALYWYRQSLGQGPEFLIYFQGTGAADDSGLPNDRFFAVRPEGSVSTLKIQRTERGDSAVYLCASSPHGGVTEAFFGQGTRLTVV.

The chain uses TRBV2 and TRBJ1-4; 8 bases match TRBD1. V gave up 4 bases and J gave up 1 base; unmatched junction bases: 11. CDR3 size: 18 residues. Per germline, CDR1 SNHLY and CDR2 FYNNEI. This chain's CDR3 is CASSARQGMGGTNEKLFF. The CDR3, as DNA: TGTGCCAGCAGTGCGAGACAGGGGATGGGCGGAACTAATGAAAAACTGTTTTTT.

The chain links TRBV6-1 to TRBJ1-5, with TRBD1 matching over 8 bases. The V segment lost 6 bases and the J segment 6 bases; nucleotides outside the gene matches: 7. This CDR3 is 14 amino acids long. Germline CDR1 reads MNHNS; CDR2 reads SASEGT. CDR3 in amino acids: CASRDREFGQPQHF. For the CDR3, the DNA is TGTGCCAGCAGGGACAGGGAGTTTGGTCAGCCCCAGCATTTT.

This rearrangement joins TRBV27 to TRBJ1-5; D is undetermined. This CDR3 spans 16 amino acids. Trimming pared 6 bases from V and 3 bases from J, leaving 18 bases between. CDR1 MNHEY and CDR2 SMNVEV come from the germline V gene (reference sequence). For the CDR3, the DNA is TGTGCCAGCAGCCCAGAAGCAGGCCGCCTCAATCAGCCCCAGCATTTT. This encodes CASSPEAGRLNQPQHF.

The rearrangement uses TRBV6-6 and TRBJ1-1, with D maybe TRBD1 (5 bases). Looked up from germline, CDR1 is MNHNY and CDR2 is SVGAGI (reference sequence). V lost 0 bases and J 5 bases, leaving 13 bases between the germline ends. This CDR3 is built from 15 residues. The CDR3 coding sequence is TGTGCCAGCAGTTACTCTTGGGGGGTAGGTACTGAAGCTTTCTTT. Amino acids: CASSYSWGVGTEAFF.

This clone turned up a few times. V is TRBV7-9 and J is TRBJ2-7, with 8 positions matching TRBD2. Trimming removed 3 bases from V and 2 bases from J; junction bases left unmatched: 0. Germline CDR1 is SEHNR and CDR2 is FQNEAQ (reference sequence). The CDR3 sequence is 13 residues long. As DNA, the CDR3 is TGTGCCAGCAGCTTCGGGAGGGCCTACGAGCAGTACTTC. It yields the protein CASSFGRAYEQYF.

This clone has more than one count but fewer than ten. The V gene is TRBV5-1, the J gene TRBJ1-3; D possibly corresponds to TRBD1 (5 bases). The germline gives CDR1 SGHRS, CDR2 YFSETQ. V lost 4 bases to trimming and J lost 4 bases, with 15 bases between them. The CDR3 runs 15 residues. The CDR3, as DNA: TGCGCCAGCAGCCGGCAGGGAACGTCCGGAAACACCATATATTTT. Residues: CASSRQGTSGNTIYF.

The V gene is TRBV28, the J gene TRBJ1-2; weak D call: TRBD1 (6 bases). Germline assignment: CDR1 MDHEN and CDR2 SYDVKM. Trimming cost V 5 bases and J 4 bases, with 17 bases left between them. This CDR3 comprises 15 residues. CDR3 residues: CASSTESRGTYGYTF. CDR3 nucleotides: TGTGCCAGCAGTACTGAAAGTAGGGGGACCTATGGCTACACCTTC.

CDR3 bases: TGTGCCAGCAGCTTAGATTGGAAGGGGCCGTCCCTCCACTTT. Translation gives CASSLDWKGPSLHF. The gene calls are TRBV11-2 and TRBJ1-6, with D perhaps matching TRBD1 (5 bases). CDR3 length: 14 residues. Trimming pared 0 bases from V and 14 bases from J, leaving 14 bases between. Germline V gene sequence: CDR1 SGHAT, CDR2 FQNNGV.

This sequence joins TRBV30 and TRBJ2-1; 10 nucleotides line up with TRBD1. This CDR3 spans 14 amino acids. Germline V gives CDR1 GTSNPN, CDR2 SVGIG (reference sequence). J was trimmed by 3 bases and V by 4 bases; bases with no gene match: 3. The CDR3 DNA sequence: TGTGCCTGGACGACAGGGGGCTACTACAATGAGCAGTTCTTC. This sequence encodes CAWTTGGYYNEQFF. Full variable domain (remainder filled in from reference TRBV30 and TRBJ2-1): SQTIHQWPATLVQPVGSPLSLECTVEGTSNPNLYWYRQAAGRGLQLLFYSVGIGQISSEVPQNLSASRPQDRQFILSSKKLLLSDSGFYLCAWTTGGYYNEQFFGPGTRLTVL.

The J gene is TRBJ2-1, the V gene TRBV18; 11 bases line up with TRBD2. Looked up from germline, CDR1 is KGHSH and CDR2 is LQKENI. The CDR3 length is 18 residues. V was clipped by 5 bases and J by 0 bases; unmatched bases: 9. The CDR3: CASSTKLAGESSYNEQFF. CDR3 DNA sequence: TGTGCCAGCTCAACAAAACTAGCGGGGGAGAGCTCCTACAATGAGCAGTTCTTC.

Only one count was recorded for this clone. This chain joins TRBV27 and TRBJ2-5, with D possibly matching TRBD1 (5 bases). The last part of the DNA fits TRBJ2-7 better; the J call may be wrong. The CDR3 contains 15 residues. The V gene's germline CDR1 is MNHEY and CDR2 SMNVEV (reference sequence). CDR3 nucleotide sequence: TGTGCCAGCAGTTTGGGGCTGACGAGGAACTACGAGCAGTACTTC. It is translated as CASSLGLTRNYEQYF.

The chain has TRBV30 and TRBJ1-5; D might be TRBD1 (5 bases). Germline values: CDR1 GTSNPN, CDR2 SVGIG (reference sequence). The V gene lost 0 bases and the J gene lost 6 bases, with 18 bases spanning the gap. The CDR3 contains 16 residues. In nucleotides, the CDR3 is TGTGCCTGGAGTGTACTGGGGGGGTCGGTGGCTCAGCCCCAGCATTTT. The encoded protein is CAWSVLGGSVAQPQHF.